This entry lists 18 T cell receptor beta chains sequenced from one sample in a study of blood T cell repertoires in COVID-19 (dated by TCRdb to the early 2020s). Receptors were amplified or captured by the immunoSEQ multiplex PCR assay. TCRdb provides this immuneACCESS table in a form limited to in-frame rearrangements. Some clones are lacking; in checked studies, under half of them reflect an unresolved V gene, and why the rest are absent is not known. The sample has under 200,000 clones on record, around 90% of them singletons. The ten largest clones add up to about 0.54% of the sample. Source material: peripheral blood. These receptors were obtained from a man aged 50 to 59 with acute or convalescent COVID-19.

This clone occurred once. This chain connects TRBV21-1 to TRBJ2-1; the table gives TRBD2 as D, unverified against the DNA. TRBV21-1 constitutes a pseudogene. The CDR3 sequence is 15 residues long. CDR3 loop: CASWYGTSGGYEQFF. CDR3 nucleotides: TGTGCCAGCTGGTACGGGACTAGCGGGGGCTATGAGCAGTTCTTC.

The rearrangement uses TRBV19 and TRBJ2-7; 8 bases are a match to TRBD1. V lost 6 bases to trimming and J lost 2 bases; unmatched junction nucleotides: 9. Germline CDR1 reads LNHDA; CDR2 reads SQIVND (reference sequence). This CDR3 is built from 15 residues. CDR3 protein: CASSSRQGQTYEQYF. CDR3 sequence (DNA): TGTGCCAGTAGCTCTCGACAGGGGCAAACCTACGAGCAGTACTTC.

This chain joins TRBV10-3 and TRBJ1-1; D possibly corresponds to TRBD1 (6 bases). Germline V gene lookup returns CDR1 ENHRY and CDR2 SYGVKD. The germline V and J ends were trimmed by 6 bases and 6 bases, with 11 bases remaining between them. There are 12 residues in the CDR3. The CDR3 sequence: CAIREQGSEAFF. Written as DNA, the CDR3 is TGTGCCATCAGGGAACAGGGATCTGAAGCTTTCTTT.

V usage is TRBV7-9 and J usage is TRBJ1-2; 10 bases line up with TRBD1. CDR1 SEHNR and CDR2 FQNEAQ come from the germline V gene (reference sequence). J was trimmed by 4 bases and V by 5 bases; bases with no gene match: 4. CDR3 length equals 14 residues. The CDR3: CASSVGQGGYGYTF. The CDR3 nucleotides are TGTGCCAGCAGCGTAGGACAGGGGGGCTATGGCTACACCTTC.

This chain links TRBV27 with TRBJ1-2, with no clear D. Between the trimmed V and J ends, which lost 4 bases and 2 bases, there was a span of 11 bases. The CDR3 consists of 14 residues. Germline V gene data show CDR1 as MNHEY and CDR2 as SMNVEV (reference sequence). The CDR3 spells CASSWSGVNYGYTF. In nucleotides, the CDR3 is TGTGCCAGCAGTTGGTCAGGCGTCAACTATGGCTACACCTTC.

This chain links TRBV7-2 with TRBJ1-5, with 7 bases that match TRBD1. The germline V gene has CDR1 SGHTA and CDR2 FQGNSA. CDR3 size: 15 residues. V shed 3 bases, J shed 4 bases, and the junction held 6 bases outside the gene matches. The CDR3 coding sequence is TGTGCCAGCAGCTTTTCAGGGGGTAGTAATCAGCCCCAGCATTTT. It is translated as CASSFSGGSNQPQHF. Combining the CDR3 with reference TRBV7-2 and TRBJ1-5 gives the whole variable domain GAGVSQSPSNKVTEKGKDVELRCDPISGHTALYWYRQSLGQGLEFLIYFQGNSAPDKSGLPSDRFSAERTGGSVSTLTIQRTQQEDSAVYLCASSFSGGSNQPQHFGDGTRLSIL.

The V gene is TRBV11-2, the J gene TRBJ2-4; the match to TRBD1 covers 9 bases. The ends lost 2 bases at V and 10 bases at J; junction bases unmatched: 15. The CDR3 runs 17 residues. Germline CDR1 reads SGHAT; CDR2 reads FQNNGV. The CDR3 is CASSLRTGAETNVIQYF. The CDR3 nucleotides read TGTGCCAGCAGCTTACGGACAGGGGCCGAAACTAACGTAATTCAGTACTTC.

The chain couples TRBV28 to TRBJ1-2; no clear D. Trimming removed 6 bases from V and 8 bases from J, with 13 bases in between. Per germline, CDR1 MDHEN and CDR2 SYDVKM. CDR3 length: 12 amino acids. The CDR3 DNA is TGTGCCAGCAGGGTGGACTTGAGGGGCTACACCTTC. Protein product: CASRVDLRGYTF.

This chain joins TRBV7-2 and TRBJ1-1; D might be TRBD1 (5 bases). Germline CDR1 reads SGHTA; CDR2 reads FQGNSA. V was clipped by 2 bases and J by 5 bases, with 15 bases between them. The CDR3 consists of 15 residues. CDR3 sequence (DNA): TGTGCCAGCAGCTTAATTCCCGGGGGGGTAACTGAAGCTTTCTTT. This codes for CASSLIPGGVTEAFF.

The chain joins TRBV18 to TRBJ2-3, with 8 bases lining up with TRBD2. This CDR3 is built from 20 residues. The germline V gene has CDR1 KGHSH and CDR2 LQKENI. V was clipped by 3 bases and J by 0 bases; unmatched bases: 17. CDR3 bases: TGTGCCAGCTCACCTTGGACTATGCGGGAGGACCAGGTTAGCACAGATACGCAGTATTTT. This translates into CASSPWTMREDQVSTDTQYF.

This chain uses TRBV7-9 with TRBJ2-1, with 14 bases lining up with TRBD2. The CDR3 spans 13 residues. Germline values: CDR1 SEHNR, CDR2 FQNEAQ (reference sequence). V lost 5 bases to trimming and J lost 15 bases; unmatched junction nucleotides: 6. The chain's CDR3 is CASSRLAGGPPFF. The DNA of the CDR3 is TGTGCCAGCAGCAGACTAGCGGGGGGGCCTCCGTTCTTC.

The chain uses TRBV24-1 and TRBJ2-1; TRBD2 agrees at 9 bases. Losses at the gene ends were 1 base for V and 7 bases for J; bases not matched to a gene: 1. The CDR3 is 14 residues long. Germline V gene lookup returns CDR1 KGHDR and CDR2 SFDVKD. CDR3 sequence reads: CATSDLAGGNEQFF. The CDR3 region has the DNA TGTGCCACCAGTGATTTAGCGGGAGGAAATGAGCAGTTCTTC.

The V and J genes are TRBV6-5 and TRBJ2-2; TRBD1 aligns across 7 bases. The CDR3 contains 14 residues. Germline V gives CDR1 MNHEY, CDR2 SVGAGI. V trimming: 10 bases; J trimming: 5 bases; junction bases outside the gene matches: 10. CDR3 DNA: TGTGCCACTCGACAGGGACAAAGAACCGGGGAGCTGTTTTTT. Translating gives CATRQGQRTGELFF.

The V call is TRBV6-5, the J call TRBJ2-5, with 9 bases identical to TRBD1. The CDR3 runs to 15 residues. Germline V gene sequence: CDR1 MNHEY, CDR2 SVGAGI. V was pared by 8 bases and J by 1 base, with 8 bases of the junction left unmatched. CDR3 in DNA: TGTGCCAGCGGTTGGACAGGGGACATCCAAGAGACCCAGTACTTC. Translating it yields CASGWTGDIQETQYF.

This clone was recorded only once. The chain carries TRBV18 and TRBJ1-5, with D perhaps TRBD1 (5 bases). CDR1 and CDR2 (germline): KGHSH, LQKENI. This CDR3 comprises 16 residues. With 4 bases removed from V and 1 base from J, the gap between germline ends came to 14 bases. The CDR3 is CASSLLEDKSNQPQHF. The CDR3 DNA sequence: TGTGCCAGCTCACTGCTCGAGGACAAAAGCAATCAGCCCCAGCATTTT.

J is TRBJ1-5 and V is TRBV13, with TRBD1 matching 7 bases. The CDR3 has 14 residues. Germline loops: CDR1 PRHDT, CDR2 FYEKMQ (reference sequence). V was clipped by 5 bases and J by 3 bases; unmatched bases: 4. CDR3 sequence: CASSPGGPNQPQHF. CDR3 coding DNA: TGTGCCAGCAGCCCAGGGGGGCCCAATCAGCCCCAGCATTTT.

This clone was seen only once. The CDR3 loop reads CASSSPSGDEQFF. The CDR3 DNA is TGTGCCAGCAGTTCCCCTAGCGGGGATGAGCAGTTCTTC. The chain is built from TRBV28 and TRBJ2-1, with TRBD2 matching over 9 bases. The CDR3 has 13 residues. V shed 4 bases, J shed 8 bases, and the junction held 3 bases outside the gene matches. Germline V gene sequence: CDR1 MDHEN, CDR2 SYDVKM.

The chain links TRBV10-3 to TRBJ1-3; 7 bases match TRBD1. Germline CDR1 is ENHRY and CDR2 is SYGVKD. CDR3 size: 14 residues. V was pared by 4 bases and J by 5 bases, with 5 bases of the junction left unmatched. Here the CDR3 DNA reads TGTGCCATCAGTGGTACAGGGGCCAGAAACACCATATATTTT. Protein sequence: CAISGTGARNTIYF.